Given below is one TCR beta chain in context. What this receptor recognizes is not known. No qualities accompany the bases; no much larger clone lies one base away. This sample stems from a study of T cell changes during pregnancy in multiple sclerosis (dated by TCRdb to the late 2010s). About the investigation overall: In women with multiple sclerosis, the researchers looked at how the T cell repertoire shifted as pregnancy progressed.

Libraries were prepared through the immunoSEQ multiplex PCR assay. This immuneACCESS table, as held by TCRdb, lists in-frame sequences with V and J called but not all clones. Of the missing ones, under half trace to an unresolved V gene in checked studies; the others have no known cause. The sample includes tens of thousands of clones, with 80% to 95% observed a single time. Clones ranked in the top ten supply less than 2% of the sample. The CDR1 and CDR2 encoded by the germline V gene are LGHNA and YSLEER. The CDR3 numbers 13 residues from cysteine through phenylalanine. The entry retains the CDR3 DNA only, 39 bases that are in frame from base 1. Clipping removes 6 bases from V and 3 bases from J, with 3 as the unmatched junction base count.

Sequencing used peripheral blood, obtained in the third trimester of pregnancy. The sequence is built from TRBV4-3 and TRBJ1-2; 8 central nucleotides agree with TRBD1. This TCR was sampled from a female donor in good health, enrolled as a control in a pregnancy study. The nucleotide sequence reads TGCGCCAGCAGTCCGGACAGGGACTATGGCTACACCTTC. It is translated as CASSPDRDYGYTF.